These 17 T cell receptor beta chains were sequenced from one sample in a study of blood T cells in healthy people across ages. Then a second PCR, running roughly 7 to 11 cycles, was carried out with a sample-barcoded 5' primer and a J-beta primer mix. TCRdb re-called the 5' RACE reads through MiXCR, storing one row per CDR3 protein. Of 1,500,000 or so distinct CDR3 sequences listed, approximately 43% are singletons. Sequencing was done on a sample of blood. These receptors were collected from a woman aged 18 to 35 in good health.

V is TRBV15 and J is TRBJ1-4; D unresolved. V was pared by 3 bases and J by 6 bases, with 5 bases between. The CDR3 length is 12 residues. Germline V gene data show CDR1 as LNHNV and CDR2 as YYDKDF (reference sequence). The CDR3 region has the DNA TGTGCCACCAGCAGGGGAGATGAAAAACTGTTTTTT. Its protein is CATSRGDEKLFF.

The rearrangement joins TRBV21-1 to TRBJ2-5; the table's D call TRBD1 went unverified against the DNA. TRBV21-1 constitutes a pseudogene. The CDR3 is made up of 13 amino acids. The CDR3 sequence: CASCHYRVNEQYF. CDR3 coding DNA: TGTGCCAGCTGCCACTACAGGGTGAATGAGCAGTACTTC.

The chain employs TRBV4-3 and TRBJ1-5, with TRBD1 matching 7 bases. CDR3 length: 17 amino acids. In germline, CDR1 is LGHNA, CDR2 YSLEER. Losses at the gene ends were 0 bases for V and 8 bases for J; bases not matched to a gene: 13. The CDR3 DNA follows: TGCGCCAGCAGCCAAGATCTTGGGACAGTGAATGGGGAGCCCCAGCATTTT. Protein sequence: CASSQDLGTVNGEPQHF.

A few counts support this clonotype. The chain has TRBV6-2 or TRBV6-3 and TRBJ2-4, with 8 nucleotides matching TRBD1. The V and J ends lost 6 bases and 4 bases, in that order; junction bases with no gene match: 11. Germline lookup yields CDR1 MNHEY and CDR2 SVGEGT. The CDR3 extends over 16 amino acids. CDR3 residues: CASSRPPGQVKNIQYF. The CDR3 nucleotides read TGTGCCAGCAGCCGCCCCCCGGGACAGGTAAAAAACATTCAGTACTTC.

This sequence joins TRBV4-1 and TRBJ2-3; D not resolved. The V gene lost 1 base and the J gene lost 2 bases, with 7 bases spanning the gap. The CDR3 runs to 14 residues. Germline V gene lookup returns CDR1 MGHRA and CDR2 YSYEKL. CDR3 coding DNA: TGCGCCAGCAGCCAAGTGGGTTACACAGATACGCAGTATTTT. This gives the protein CASSQVGYTDTQYF.

The rearrangement joins TRBV4-1 to TRBJ2-1; TRBD2 matches 9 bases. The CDR3 contains 17 residues. Trimming took 3 bases from V and 10 from J; bases not matched to a gene: 16. Germline lookup yields CDR1 MGHRA and CDR2 YSYEKL. The CDR3 DNA reads TGCGCCAGCAGCCAGATCCCCTTCGTAGCGGGAGCCTACGAGCAGTTCTTC. Protein: CASSQIPFVAGAYEQFF.

The V gene is TRBV7-2, the J gene TRBJ2-1; TRBD2 aligns across 8 bases. CDR3 length: 14 residues. Losses at the gene ends were 7 bases for V and 7 bases for J; bases not matched to a gene: 9. Germline V gene lookup returns CDR1 SGHTA and CDR2 FQGNSA. The DNA for the CDR3 is TGTGCCAGCACCTTTAACGGGAGGGGGAATGAGCAGTTCTTC. It yields the protein CASTFNGRGNEQFF.

The chain joins TRBV7-9 to TRBJ1-4; D gene ambiguous. CDR1 and CDR2 from the germline V gene are SEHNR and FQNEAQ (reference sequence). The CDR3 loop spans 13 amino acids. V gave up 0 bases and J gave up 10 bases, with 9 bases separating them. CDR3 DNA sequence: TGTGCCAGCAGCTTAGCCCGGTTCGGAAAACTGTTTTTT. Its translation: CASSLARFGKLFF.

J is TRBJ2-5 and V is TRBV13; possibly TRBD2 for D (5 bases). Matching the DNA end better, TRBJ2-7 makes the J call doubtful. The CDR3 loop spans 15 amino acids. The germline CDR1 and CDR2 sequences are PRHDT and FYEKMQ (reference sequence). The CDR3 region has the DNA TGTGCCAGCAGCCCCCGAGCTAGCCGTATCTACGAGCAGTACTTC. Translating it yields CASSPRASRIYEQYF.

V usage is TRBV29-1 and J usage is TRBJ2-3, with unresolved D. V lost 8 bases to trimming and J lost 1 base, with 13 bases between them. Germline V gene data show CDR1 as SQVTM and CDR2 as ANQGSEA. CDR3 length: 13 residues. The CDR3 spells CSTSGRRTDTQYF. The CDR3 coding sequence is TGCAGCACCTCCGGACGGCGCACAGATACGCAGTATTTT.

The chain links TRBV6-5 to TRBJ2-1; D gene ambiguous. Germline-derived CDR1 and CDR2 are MNHEY and SVGAGI. The CDR3 consists of 13 residues. The germline V and J ends were trimmed by 8 bases and 7 bases, with 15 bases remaining between them. The CDR3 DNA reads TGTGCCAGCCTCCCGTCTGAAAGGAATGAGCAGTTCTTC. The encoded protein is CASLPSERNEQFF.

This chain links TRBV7-2 with TRBJ2-1, with TRBD2 identical over 9 bases. There are 15 residues in the CDR3. Trimming removed 5 bases from V and 13 bases from J; junction bases left unmatched: 15. Germline V gene sequence: CDR1 SGHTA, CDR2 FQGNSA. CDR3 sequence (DNA): TGTGCCAGCAGCCCCAGACTAGCGGCTCGTCAGACCCAGTTCTTC. This codes for CASSPRLAARQTQFF.

This clonotype showed up just a few times. The genes are TRBV12-3 or TRBV12-4 and TRBJ2-6; D possibly uses TRBD1 or TRBD2 (5 bases each). V gave up 3 bases and J gave up 2 bases, with 5 bases separating them. The CDR3 runs 14 residues. The CDR3 region is CASSLGAGANVLTF. CDR3 DNA sequence: TGTGCCAGCAGTTTGGGGGCTGGGGCCAACGTCCTGACTTTC.

The genes are TRBV12-3 or TRBV12-4 and TRBJ2-1; D might be TRBD2 (6 bases). Gene TRBJ2-7 matches the end of the DNA better, so the J call may be wrong. The CDR3 runs 12 residues. The CDR3 reads CASSPTSNEQYF. The CDR3 DNA reads as TGTGCCAGCAGTCCCACTAGCAATGAGCAGTACTTC.

This chain connects TRBV5-6 to TRBJ2-1; TRBD2 aligns across 9 bases. Per germline, CDR1 SGHDT and CDR2 YYEEEE. The V gene end was trimmed by 5 bases and the J gene end by 0 bases; junction bases not matched to a gene: 9. The CDR3 has 17 residues. CDR3 loop: CASRRSGGQGSYNEQFF. In nucleotides, the CDR3 is TGTGCCAGCAGACGTAGCGGGGGCCAGGGCTCCTACAATGAGCAGTTCTTC.

The chain joins TRBV6-5 to TRBJ1-2; no clear D gene. This CDR3 comprises 15 residues. CDR1 MNHEY and CDR2 SVGAGI come from the germline V gene. Trimming removed 0 bases at V and 4 bases at J, with 12 bases between. This CDR3 reads CASSYSMGLTYGYTF. CDR3 in DNA: TGTGCCAGCAGTTACTCGATGGGTTTGACCTATGGCTACACCTTC.

V is TRBV7-2 and J is TRBJ2-7; 12 nucleotides line up with TRBD1. The CDR3 is 18 amino acids. The J segment lost 4 bases and the V segment lost 1 base, leaving 11 bases of the junction unmatched. CDR1 and CDR2 from the germline V gene are SGHTA and FQGNSA. The CDR3, as DNA: TGTGCCAGCAGCTTAGGATTCGGCGGGACAGGGGGCAGATACGAGCAGTACTTC. Amino acid sequence: CASSLGFGGTGGRYEQYF. The full variable domain, in which reference TRBV7-2 and TRBJ2-7 provide the parts outside the CDR3, is GAGVSQSPSNKVTEKGKDVELRCDPISGHTALYWYRQSLGQGLEFLIYFQGNSAPDKSGLPSDRFSAERTGGSVSTLTIQRTQQEDSAVYLCASSLGFGGTGGRYEQYFGPGTRLTVT.